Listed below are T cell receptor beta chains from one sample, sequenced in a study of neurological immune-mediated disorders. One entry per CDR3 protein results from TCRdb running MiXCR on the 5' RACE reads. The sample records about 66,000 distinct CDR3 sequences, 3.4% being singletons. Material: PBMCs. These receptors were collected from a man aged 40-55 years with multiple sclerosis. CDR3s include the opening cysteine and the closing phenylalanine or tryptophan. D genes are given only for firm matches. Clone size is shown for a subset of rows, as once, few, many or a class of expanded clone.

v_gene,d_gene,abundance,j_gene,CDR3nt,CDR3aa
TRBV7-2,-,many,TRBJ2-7,TGTGCCAGCAGCTTACTACAGAACTACGAGCAGTACTTC,CASSLLQNYEQYF
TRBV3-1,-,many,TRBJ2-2,TGTGCCAGCAGCCAATCCCTCATGGACACCGGGGAGCTGTTTTTT,CASSQSLMDTGELFF
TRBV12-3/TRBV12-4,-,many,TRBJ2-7,TGTGCCACAGGGATTGGGGGTGTATACGAGCAGTACTTC,CATGIGGVYEQYF
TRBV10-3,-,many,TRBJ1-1,TGTGCCATCAGAGAAAGACAGGAGAACACTGAAGCTTTCTTT,CAIRERQENTEAFF
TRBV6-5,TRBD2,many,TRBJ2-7,TGTGCCAGCAGTTACTCTGCTAGCGGGAGCTACGAGCAGTACTTC,CASSYSASGSYEQYF
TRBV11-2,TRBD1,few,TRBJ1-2,TGTGCCAGCAGCTTGGGACAGCTTAGCAACTATGGCTACACCTTC,CASSLGQLSNYGYTF
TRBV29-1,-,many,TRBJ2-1,TGCAGCGCCGAGGGGGGGCTCCCGGGAGATGAGCAGTTCTTC,CSAEGGLPGDEQFF
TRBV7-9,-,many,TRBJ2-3,TGTGCCAGCAGCTCCCCAGGGCGAATGGATACGCAGTATTTT,CASSSPGRMDTQYF
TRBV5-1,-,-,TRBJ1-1,TGCGCCAGCAGCGGGGGACTAGAGAACACTGAAGCTTTCTTT,CASSGGLENTEAFF
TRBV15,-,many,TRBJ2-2,TGTGCCACCAGCGGACGTGGTGGGGGGACCGGGGAGCTGTTTTTT,CATSGRGGGTGELFF
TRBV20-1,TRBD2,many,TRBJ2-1,TGCAGTGCTAGAGATCGGTTGTATCTAGCGGGAAAGAGGGATGAGCAGTTCTTC,CSARDRLYLAGKRDEQFF
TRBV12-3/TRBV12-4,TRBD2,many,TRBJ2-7,TGTGCCAGCAGTTTTAGGCTAGCGGGAATCTACGAGCAGTACTTC,CASSFRLAGIYEQYF
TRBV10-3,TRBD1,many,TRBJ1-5,TGTGCCATCAGTGAGATAGGGGGCATGGGTCAGCCCCAGCATTTT,CAISEIGGMGQPQHF
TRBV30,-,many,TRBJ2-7,TGTGCCTGGAGTGTGGGTTTCTCCTACGAGCAGTACTTC,CAWSVGFSYEQYF
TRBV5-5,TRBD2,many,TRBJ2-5,TGTGCCAGCAGCGGGCCTGCCGGGGGGTTGGGGGAGACCCAGTACTTC,CASSGPAGGLGETQYF
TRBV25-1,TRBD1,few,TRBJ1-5,TGTGCCAGCAGTGGACAGGGGGGGGGATATAGCAATCAGCCCCAGCATTTT,CASSGQGGGYSNQPQHF
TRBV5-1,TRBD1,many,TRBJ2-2,TGCGCCAGCAGCTTCGGACAGGGGGCGGACACCGGGGAGCTGTTTTTT,CASSFGQGADTGELFF
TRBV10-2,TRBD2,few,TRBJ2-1,TGCGCCAGCAGACCCCTAGCGGGAGTCCTCTACAATGAGCAGTTCTTC,CASRPLAGVLYNEQFF
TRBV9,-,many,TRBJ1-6,TGTGCCAGCAGCCCCCGGACTGGAGCGGCGGCAAATTCACCCCTCCACTTT,CASSPRTGAAANSPLHF